A selection of T cell receptor beta chains follows, all from one sample in a study of regulatory T cells in long-lasting Graves disease. TCRdb used MiXCR to reprocess the multiplex PCR reads, holding one entry per CDR3 protein. The data hold about 420,000 distinct CDR3 sequences, with 23% observed a single time. The starting material was peripheral blood mononuclear cells (PBMCs), obtained when the disease was refractory, from a patient treated with antithyroid drugs. The receptors come from a female donor with Graves disease. Each CDR3 is given with its conserved first and last residue. The D gene is left open where the match is weak. Where a row states a size, it is once, few, many or the class of an expanded clone; other rows omit it.

v_call: TRBV10-1; j_call: TRBJ1-5; d_call: TRBD1; clone_size: few; cdr3_nt: TGCGCCAGCAGTGGGTCCCGGGACAGGCAAAATCAGCCCCAGCATTTT; cdr3_aa: CASSGSRDRQNQPQHF
v_call: TRBV13; j_call: TRBJ2-3; d_call: NA; clone_size: few; cdr3_nt: TGTGCCTCGGACCGGGCTCGGGATACGCAGTATTTT; cdr3_aa: CASDRARDTQYF
v_call: TRBV20-1; j_call: TRBJ2-7; d_call: NA; clone_size: few; cdr3_nt: TGCAGTGCTAGGTTAGGCGGGACCGAGCAGTACTTC; cdr3_aa: CSARLGGTEQYF
v_call: TRBV5-1; j_call: TRBJ2-7; d_call: TRBD2; clone_size: few; cdr3_nt: TGCGCCAGCAGCTGGAGACTAGCGGGAGATCGGGACGAGCAGTACTTC; cdr3_aa: CASSWRLAGDRDEQYF
v_call: TRBV7-3; j_call: TRBJ2-3; d_call: NA; clone_size: NA; cdr3_nt: TGTGCCAGCAGCTTAATGGGGGTCAGGGGAACGGATACGCAGTATTTT; cdr3_aa: CASSLMGVRGTDTQYF
v_call: TRBV20-1; j_call: TRBJ2-5; d_call: NA; clone_size: few; cdr3_nt: TGCAGTGCTATTTACAGGGGGGGAGAGACCCAGTACTTC; cdr3_aa: CSAIYRGGETQYF
v_call: TRBV28; j_call: TRBJ1-3; d_call: NA; clone_size: NA; cdr3_nt: TGTGCCACCGGGGGGGCAGGATGGGAAAACACCATATATTTT; cdr3_aa: CATGGAGWENTIYF
v_call: TRBV5-1; j_call: TRBJ2-3; d_call: NA; clone_size: few; cdr3_nt: TGCGCCAGCAGCTTTAAGTCTGACACAGATACGCAGTATTTT; cdr3_aa: CASSFKSDTDTQYF
v_call: TRBV29-1; j_call: TRBJ1-2; d_call: TRBD1; clone_size: few; cdr3_nt: TGCAGCGTGCCGACAGGGAGCAGTTGGGGCTACACCTTC; cdr3_aa: CSVPTGSSWGYTF
v_call: TRBV18; j_call: TRBJ1-4; d_call: TRBD1; clone_size: few; cdr3_nt: TGTGCCAGCTCCCCCGGGACAGGGGATGAAAAACTGTTTTTT; cdr3_aa: CASSPGTGDEKLFF
v_call: TRBV28; j_call: TRBJ2-7; d_call: TRBD1; clone_size: many; cdr3_nt: TGTGCCAGCAGGGACCGGGACAGAGCCTACGAGCAGTACTTC; cdr3_aa: CASRDRDRAYEQYF
v_call: TRBV5-1; j_call: TRBJ2-5; d_call: TRBD1; clone_size: NA; cdr3_nt: TGCGCCAGCAGAGAACAGGGGATGCGTGTAGGAAAGACCCAGTACTTC; cdr3_aa: CASREQGMRVGKTQYF
v_call: TRBV2; j_call: TRBJ1-1; d_call: NA; clone_size: NA; cdr3_nt: TGTGCCAGCAGTGAAGCTGCCGGGACTTCAGGTGAAGCTTTCTTT; cdr3_aa: CASSEAAGTSGEAFF
v_call: TRBV14; j_call: TRBJ2-1; d_call: NA; clone_size: NA; cdr3_nt: TGTGCCAGCAGCCAGTACTCCATCAATGAGCAGTTCTTC; cdr3_aa: CASSQYSINEQFF
v_call: TRBV18; j_call: TRBJ1-2; d_call: NA; clone_size: few; cdr3_nt: TGTGCCAGCTCACCCAGCGTTTCCTATGGCTACACCTTC; cdr3_aa: CASSPSVSYGYTF
v_call: TRBV20-1; j_call: TRBJ2-1; d_call: TRBD2; clone_size: few; cdr3_nt: TGCAGCTTGCTAGCGGGAGAAATCAATGAGCAGTTCTTC; cdr3_aa: CSLLAGEINEQFF
v_call: TRBV7-3; j_call: TRBJ2-5; d_call: TRBD1; clone_size: many; cdr3_nt: TGTGCCAGCAGCTTAGGGGGACAGGGGGAGACCCAGTACTTC; cdr3_aa: CASSLGGQGETQYF
v_call: TRBV9; j_call: TRBJ2-7; d_call: TRBD2; clone_size: many; cdr3_nt: TGTGCCAGCAGCGTAGGTGATAGCGGGAGACGGGACGAGCAGTACTTC; cdr3_aa: CASSVGDSGRRDEQYF
v_call: TRBV7-9; j_call: TRBJ2-4; d_call: TRBD2; clone_size: NA; cdr3_nt: TGTGCCAGCAGCTTAAAAGGGGGGGCTAGCGGGGTGCTAGCCAAAAACATTCAGTACTTC; cdr3_aa: CASSLKGGASGVLAKNIQYF
v_call: TRBV28; j_call: TRBJ2-7; d_call: TRBD2; clone_size: many; cdr3_nt: TGTGCCAGCAGTTCAACTAGCGGGAGCCTCTACGAGCAGTACTTC; cdr3_aa: CASSSTSGSLYEQYF
v_call: TRBV29-1; j_call: TRBJ1-2; d_call: NA; clone_size: NA; cdr3_nt: TGCAGCGGGACCGGGACAAACTATGGCTACACCTTC; cdr3_aa: CSGTGTNYGYTF
v_call: TRBV20-1; j_call: TRBJ1-3; d_call: NA; clone_size: NA; cdr3_nt: TGCAGTGCTACAGTGTCAGGAAACACCATATATTTT; cdr3_aa: CSATVSGNTIYF
v_call: TRBV25-1; j_call: TRBJ1-1; d_call: NA; clone_size: many; cdr3_nt: TGTGCCAGCAGTGAATTGGGCCCGGAAGCTTTCTTT; cdr3_aa: CASSELGPEAFF
v_call: TRBV7-6; j_call: TRBJ1-3; d_call: NA; clone_size: NA; cdr3_nt: TGTGCCAGCAGCTCGAATCAAAGGGCGACTTATGGAAACACCATATATTTT; cdr3_aa: CASSSNQRATYGNTIYF
v_call: TRBV19; j_call: TRBJ1-2; d_call: TRBD1; clone_size: NA; cdr3_nt: TGTGCCAGTAGTATCGGGACAGGGGGCAATGGCTACACCTTC; cdr3_aa: CASSIGTGGNGYTF
v_call: TRBV6-1; j_call: TRBJ2-6; d_call: NA; clone_size: many; cdr3_nt: TGTGCCAGCAGCCTTACTCAACAGGGCTCTGGGGCCAACGTCCTGACTTTC; cdr3_aa: CASSLTQQGSGANVLTF
v_call: TRBV18; j_call: TRBJ1-1; d_call: TRBD1; clone_size: few; cdr3_nt: TGTGCCAGCTCACCAACCAAGACAGGGATCACTGAAGCTTTCTTT; cdr3_aa: CASSPTKTGITEAFF
v_call: TRBV6-9; j_call: TRBJ1-1; d_call: NA; clone_size: NA; cdr3_nt: TGTGCCAGCAGTTACTCCCGGACTGGTCCGTCTGAAGCTTTCTTT; cdr3_aa: CASSYSRTGPSEAFF
v_call: TRBV15; j_call: TRBJ1-5; d_call: NA; clone_size: many; cdr3_nt: TGTGCCACCAGCAGAGAAAGACAGAGCAATCAGCCCCAGCATTTT; cdr3_aa: CATSRERQSNQPQHF
v_call: TRBV29-1; j_call: TRBJ2-7; d_call: TRBD2; clone_size: few; cdr3_nt: TGCAGCGTTGGGGGGGGGCAAGCGGGAGTAGGCGAGCAGTACTTC; cdr3_aa: CSVGGGQAGVGEQYF
v_call: TRBV10-3; j_call: TRBJ2-7; d_call: NA; clone_size: many; cdr3_nt: TGTGCCATCAGTGATTTAGGGGGTTGGTACGAGCAGTACTTC; cdr3_aa: CAISDLGGWYEQYF
v_call: TRBV7-2; j_call: TRBJ2-4; d_call: NA; clone_size: few; cdr3_nt: TGTGCCAGCAGTATCACAGGGACCGCCAAAAACATTCAGTACTTC; cdr3_aa: CASSITGTAKNIQYF
v_call: TRBV20-1; j_call: TRBJ1-2; d_call: TRBD1; clone_size: NA; cdr3_nt: TGCAGTGCTAGATCCCCGGACAGGACTTTTAACTATGGCTACACCTTC; cdr3_aa: CSARSPDRTFNYGYTF
v_call: TRBV12-3/TRBV12-4; j_call: TRBJ2-2; d_call: TRBD2; clone_size: NA; cdr3_nt: TGTGCCAGCAGTGCCGGCGGGAGTACCGGGGAGCTGTTTTTT; cdr3_aa: CASSAGGSTGELFF
v_call: TRBV7-2; j_call: TRBJ2-7; d_call: NA; clone_size: many; cdr3_nt: TGTGCCAGCAGCTTAGGGGCGGGAAGGACCGAGCAGTACTTC; cdr3_aa: CASSLGAGRTEQYF
v_call: TRBV11-2; j_call: TRBJ2-7; d_call: TRBD1; clone_size: few; cdr3_nt: TGTGCCAGCAGCCCAAAGGGACAGGTTCTCTCCTACGAGCAGTACTTC; cdr3_aa: CASSPKGQVLSYEQYF
v_call: TRBV2; j_call: TRBJ1-6; d_call: NA; clone_size: many; cdr3_nt: TGTGCCAGCAGTGAACGGACACGAAGCTCCTATAATTCACCCCTCCACTTT; cdr3_aa: CASSERTRSSYNSPLHF
v_call: TRBV5-6; j_call: TRBJ2-2; d_call: NA; clone_size: NA; cdr3_nt: TGTGCCAGCAGTCGGCATGGGGGGCCCGGGGAGCTGTTTTTT; cdr3_aa: CASSRHGGPGELFF
v_call: TRBV3-1; j_call: TRBJ2-1; d_call: TRBD2; clone_size: NA; cdr3_nt: TGTGCCAGCAGCCAAGGGGGACTAGCGGGAGAAAATGAGCAGTTCTTC; cdr3_aa: CASSQGGLAGENEQFF
v_call: TRBV5-1; j_call: TRBJ2-5; d_call: TRBD2; clone_size: few; cdr3_nt: TGCGCCAGCAGCTTCGGCCTAGCGGGAGCGACCCAGTACTTC; cdr3_aa: CASSFGLAGATQYF
v_call: TRBV18; j_call: TRBJ2-7; d_call: TRBD1; clone_size: NA; cdr3_nt: TGTGCCAGCTCACCAATCCGGAGGACAGGGGATGTGATGGAGCAGTACTTC; cdr3_aa: CASSPIRRTGDVMEQYF
v_call: TRBV6-1; j_call: TRBJ1-1; d_call: TRBD1; clone_size: NA; cdr3_nt: TGTGCCTGCCGGGACAGGGCTCACACTGAAGCTTTCTTT; cdr3_aa: CACRDRAHTEAFF
v_call: TRBV5-1; j_call: TRBJ2-7; d_call: TRBD1; clone_size: NA; cdr3_nt: TGCGCCAGCAGCTTCGGACAGGGCGGTTACGAGCAGTACTTC; cdr3_aa: CASSFGQGGYEQYF
v_call: TRBV2; j_call: TRBJ1-2; d_call: NA; clone_size: many; cdr3_nt: TGTGCCAGCAGTGGATTCAGTAGGGACTCCTATGGCTACACCTTC; cdr3_aa: CASSGFSRDSYGYTF
v_call: TRBV19; j_call: TRBJ1-1; d_call: NA; clone_size: NA; cdr3_nt: TGTGCCAGTAGTATAGAATCCCATTTTCAGGGGACGGACACTGAAGCTTTCTTT; cdr3_aa: CASSIESHFQGTDTEAFF